The rows below give T cell receptor beta chains drawn from one sample of a study of early T cells in non-severe SARS-CoV-2 infection. TCRdb passed the 5' RACE reads through MiXCR, listing each CDR3 protein once. The table shows about 67,000 distinct CDR3 sequences, with approximately 10% occurring only once. Specimen: whole blood. All receptors come from an adult who was a healthcare worker with PCR-confirmed SARS-CoV-2 infection or an uninfected control (not recorded which). CDR3s include the opening cysteine and the closing phenylalanine or tryptophan. Each record gives: V gene, clone size, J gene, D gene, CDR3 protein, CDR3 DNA. A D gene is named only where the DNA matches it firmly. Only some rows state a clone size, as once, few, many or a class for expanded clones.

V gene: TRBV3-1
clone size: many
J gene: TRBJ2-1
D gene: -
CDR3 protein: CASSQGSSSNNEQFF
CDR3 DNA: TGTGCCAGCAGCCAAGGTTCTAGTTCCAACAATGAGCAGTTCTTC

V gene: TRBV30
clone size: few
J gene: TRBJ1-6
D gene: -
CDR3 protein: CAWSSGSPLHF
CDR3 DNA: TGTGCCTGGAGTTCTGGTTCACCCCTCCACTTT

V gene: TRBV15
clone size: many
J gene: TRBJ2-1
D gene: -
CDR3 protein: CATSRDRVGPQGNEQFF
CDR3 DNA: TGTGCCACCAGCAGAGATCGTGTGGGACCCCAAGGGAATGAGCAGTTCTTC

V gene: TRBV12-3/TRBV12-4
clone size: few
J gene: TRBJ2-1
D gene: -
CDR3 protein: CASSLRRGAEQFF
CDR3 DNA: TGTGCCAGCAGTTTACGACGGGGGGCCGAGCAGTTCTTC

V gene: TRBV5-1
clone size: many
J gene: TRBJ2-7
D gene: -
CDR3 protein: CASSRPPGNEQYF
CDR3 DNA: TGCGCCAGCAGCCGACCCCCGGGGAACGAGCAGTACTTC

V gene: TRBV4-1
clone size: few
J gene: TRBJ2-2
D gene: -
CDR3 protein: CASSQEPQLTGELFF
CDR3 DNA: TGCGCCAGCAGCCAGGAACCGCAGCTAACCGGGGAGCTGTTTTTT

V gene: TRBV28
clone size: many
J gene: TRBJ2-7
D gene: -
CDR3 protein: CASSFTREQYF
CDR3 DNA: TGTGCCAGCAGTTTTACGCGGGAGCAGTACTTC

V gene: TRBV5-1
clone size: many
J gene: TRBJ1-1
D gene: TRBD1
CDR3 protein: CASSSMEGQRNTEAFF
CDR3 DNA: TGCGCCAGCAGCTCCATGGAGGGACAGCGGAACACTGAAGCTTTCTTT

V gene: TRBV12-5
clone size: many
J gene: TRBJ2-2
D gene: -
CDR3 protein: CASGLTPNTGELFF
CDR3 DNA: TGTGCTAGTGGCCTCACACCGAACACCGGGGAGCTGTTTTTT

V gene: TRBV4-2
clone size: few
J gene: TRBJ1-4
D gene: -
CDR3 protein: CASSQSTPLGNEKLFF
CDR3 DNA: TGTGCCAGCAGCCAATCAACCCCCTTGGGGAATGAAAAACTGTTTTTT

V gene: TRBV24-1
clone size: many
J gene: TRBJ2-1
D gene: TRBD2
CDR3 protein: CATDDPGTTNEQFF
CDR3 DNA: TGTGCCACCGATGATCCCGGGACTACCAATGAGCAGTTCTTC

V gene: TRBV19
clone size: few
J gene: TRBJ2-3
D gene: -
CDR3 protein: CASRGGGTDTQYF
CDR3 DNA: TGTGCCAGTAGAGGCGGGGGCACAGATACGCAGTATTTT

V gene: TRBV7-9
clone size: -
J gene: TRBJ2-7
D gene: -
CDR3 protein: CASSNDFYEQYF
CDR3 DNA: TGTGCCAGCAGCAACGATTTCTACGAGCAGTACTTC

V gene: TRBV7-8
clone size: many
J gene: TRBJ2-5
D gene: TRBD1
CDR3 protein: CASSSWRGQGVAQYF
CDR3 DNA: TGTGCCAGCAGCTCCTGGAGGGGACAGGGGGTGGCCCAGTACTTC

V gene: TRBV10-3
clone size: many
J gene: TRBJ2-1
D gene: -
CDR3 protein: CAISRISDSYNEQFF
CDR3 DNA: TGTGCCATCAGTCGGATTAGCGACTCCTACAATGAGCAGTTCTTC

V gene: TRBV6-1
clone size: many
J gene: TRBJ2-1
D gene: TRBD2
CDR3 protein: CASNPLAGGNEQFF
CDR3 DNA: TGTGCCAGCAACCCATTAGCGGGAGGCAATGAGCAGTTCTTC

V gene: TRBV29-1
clone size: many
J gene: TRBJ1-4
D gene: -
CDR3 protein: CSVGMTTVPNEKLFF
CDR3 DNA: TGCAGCGTTGGAATGACGACAGTCCCTAATGAAAAACTGTTTTTT

V gene: TRBV7-9
clone size: few
J gene: TRBJ1-2
D gene: -
CDR3 protein: CASSFDSDSNYGYTF
CDR3 DNA: TGTGCCAGCAGCTTCGATTCGGACAGTAACTATGGCTACACCTTC

V gene: TRBV18
clone size: -
J gene: TRBJ1-1
D gene: TRBD1
CDR3 protein: CASSVKQGDTEAFF
CDR3 DNA: TGTGCCAGCTCAGTTAAACAGGGGGACACTGAAGCTTTCTTT